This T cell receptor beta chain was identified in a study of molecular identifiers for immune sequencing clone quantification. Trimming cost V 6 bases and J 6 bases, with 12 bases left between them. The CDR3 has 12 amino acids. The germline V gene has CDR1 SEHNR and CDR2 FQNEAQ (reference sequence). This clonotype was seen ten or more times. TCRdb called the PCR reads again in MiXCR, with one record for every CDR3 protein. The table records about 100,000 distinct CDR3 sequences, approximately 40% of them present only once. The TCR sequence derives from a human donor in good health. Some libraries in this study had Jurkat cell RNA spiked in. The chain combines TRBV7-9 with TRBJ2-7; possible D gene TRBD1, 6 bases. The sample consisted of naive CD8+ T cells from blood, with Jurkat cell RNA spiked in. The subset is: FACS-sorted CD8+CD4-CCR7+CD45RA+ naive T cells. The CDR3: CASSSDRGEQYF. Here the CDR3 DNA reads TGTGCCAGCAGTTCGGACAGAGGCGAGCAGTACTTC.